One sample yielded the 18 T cell receptor beta chains listed below, sequenced in a study of blood T cell repertoires in COVID-19. Here immunoSEQ multiplex PCR was the method, and the copy in TCRdb shows in-frame clones only, minus some. The sample carries over 150,000 clones, just over 90% recorded once. Sequences were obtained from peripheral blood. These receptors were obtained from a man younger than 35 with COVID-19, enrolled during active disease.

The rearrangement uses TRBV6-2 or TRBV6-3 and TRBJ1-5, with D unresolved. The ends were cut back, 1 base at V and 0 bases at J, with 4 bases in the middle. This CDR3 region has 14 residues. Germline CDR1 and CDR2: MNHEY and SVGEGT. In DNA, the CDR3 is TGTGCCAGCAGTTACTTCAGTAGCAATCAGCCCCAGCATTTT. Its protein product is CASSYFSSNQPQHF.

The chain links TRBV7-9 to TRBJ2-7, with a possible D match to TRBD1 (7 bases). The germline gives CDR1 SEHNR, CDR2 FQNEAQ (reference sequence). This CDR3 region has 13 residues. V dropped 7 bases and J dropped 3 bases, with 13 bases sitting between them. The CDR3 reads CASTSQGGYEQYF. The CDR3 DNA sequence: TGTGCCAGCACCTCCCAGGGGGGCTACGAGCAGTACTTC.

The chain combines TRBV13 with TRBJ2-1; 8 bases map to TRBD2. Germline V gene sequence: CDR1 PRHDT, CDR2 FYEKMQ (reference sequence). The CDR3 extends over 21 amino acids. V trimming: 0 bases; J trimming: 1 base; junction bases outside the gene matches: 17. This CDR3 is CASSLGLATSVSRGSYNEQFF. The CDR3, as DNA: TGTGCCAGCAGCTTAGGCCTAGCGACTAGCGTCTCGAGGGGTTCCTACAATGAGCAGTTCTTC.

The DNA of the CDR3 is TGTGCCAGCAGCCTAGAAAGGACAGCCCAGACACCCCTCCACTTT. Protein product: CASSLERTAQTPLHF. The chain joins TRBV7-2 to TRBJ1-6; a weak D match, TRBD1 (6 bases). This CDR3 region has 15 residues. Trimming left V 5 bases short and J 11 bases short, with 19 bases between. Germline CDR1 is SGHTA and CDR2 is FQGNSA.

The J gene is TRBJ2-7, the V gene TRBV7-9; the D gene is possibly TRBD2 (6 bases). The germline gives CDR1 SEHNR, CDR2 FQNEAQ (reference sequence). V was cut by 4 bases and J by 3 bases, with 10 bases left in between. The CDR3 has 13 amino acids. As DNA, the CDR3 is TGTGCCAGCAGCTCCGGCGGGGTCTACGAGCAGTACTTC. It translates to CASSSGGVYEQYF.

The chain employs TRBV29-1 and TRBJ1-2, with D unresolved. V lost 0 bases, J lost 5 bases, and 13 bases lay in between. This CDR3 has 14 residues. Germline values: CDR1 SQVTM, CDR2 ANQGSEA. DNA of the CDR3: TGCAGCGTTGAAGAATTAACAGAGAATTATGGCTACACCTTC. This encodes CSVEELTENYGYTF.

The V call is TRBV7-8, the J call TRBJ2-7; TRBD1 matches at 7 bases. The CDR3 is 12 amino acids. With 5 bases clipped from V and 5 bases from J, the junction kept 3 bases outside the gene matches. Germline V lookup: CDR1 SGHVS, CDR2 FQNEAQ. The CDR3 sequence: CASSGDSNEQYF. The DNA for the CDR3 is TGTGCCAGCAGCGGGGACAGCAACGAGCAGTACTTC.

This clone showed up just once. The chain couples TRBV18 to TRBJ2-5; tentatively, D is TRBD1 (6 bases). The CDR3 is made up of 17 amino acids. Trimming shortened V by 2 bases and J by 3 bases, and 19 bases separated the two germline ends. Per germline, CDR1 KGHSH and CDR2 LQKENI. CDR3 sequence (DNA): TGTGCCAGCTCACCAAGTTTGTCCACGCAGGGGAAAGAGACCCAGTACTTC. Amino acids: CASSPSLSTQGKETQYF.

The gene calls are TRBV5-5 and TRBJ2-1; tentative D call: TRBD1 (6 bases). Germline CDR1 SGHKS, CDR2 YYEKEE (reference sequence). The V gene lost 0 bases and the J gene lost 2 bases, with 12 bases spanning the gap. This CDR3 has 16 residues. CDR3 amino acids: CASSLEQGSAYNEQFF. As DNA, the CDR3 is TGTGCCAGCAGCTTGGAGCAGGGGTCTGCCTACAATGAGCAGTTCTTC.

This chain links TRBV7-9 with TRBJ2-3; the D is unclear. In germline, CDR1 is SEHNR, CDR2 FQNEAQ (reference sequence). V lost 1 base and J lost 4, with 12 bases in between. This CDR3 has 15 amino acids. The CDR3 nucleotides are TGTGCCAGCAGCTTAGGGCGGAGTCACCCAGATACGCAGTATTTT. It translates to CASSLGRSHPDTQYF.

The gene calls are TRBV20-1 and TRBJ2-3; the match to TRBD1 covers 7 bases. Germline loops: CDR1 DFQATT, CDR2 SNEGSKA (reference sequence). The trim removed 6 bases at V and 8 bases at J, leaving 5 bases unmatched. The CDR3 sequence is 11 residues long. CDR3 amino acids: CSAERQGTQYF. CDR3 DNA: TGCAGTGCGGAAAGACAGGGTACGCAGTATTTT.

The chain combines TRBV28 with TRBJ2-7; 11 bases are shared with TRBD1. Unmatched junction bases numbered 7, after V lost 6 bases and J lost 0 bases. This CDR3 contains 16 residues. CDR1 is MDHEN and CDR2 is SYDVKM in the germline V gene. CDR3 in DNA: TGTGCCAGCAGCCCCGGGACAGGGGGGGACTCCTACGAGCAGTACTTC. Its translation: CASSPGTGGDSYEQYF.

The chain recombines TRBV9 with TRBJ1-1, with D possibly matching TRBD1 (5 bases). Trimming took 2 bases from V and 5 from J, leaving 10 bases between them. CDR1 and CDR2 (germline): SGDLS, YYNGEE. The CDR3 is made up of 13 amino acids. The CDR3 is CASSVSSGTEAFF. As DNA, the CDR3 is TGTGCCAGCAGCGTCTCCTCAGGGACTGAAGCTTTCTTT.

A word on this clone: Other DNA sequences in this sample translate to the same CDR3. This sequence joins TRBV27 and TRBJ1-2, with D possibly TRBD1 on 6 matching bases. Trimming shortened V by 4 bases and J by 4 bases, and 13 bases separated the two germline ends. The CDR3 length is 14 residues. Germline V gene lookup returns CDR1 MNHEY and CDR2 SMNVEV (reference sequence). Here the CDR3 DNA reads TGTGCCAGCAGTTCGGGGGGGGCGGGCTATGGCTACACCTTC. Protein product: CASSSGGAGYGYTF.

Only a few counts were recorded for this clone. The rearrangement joins TRBV11-2 to TRBJ1-5, with D maybe TRBD1 (6 bases). The CDR3 extends over 13 amino acids. V lost 8 bases to trimming and J lost 3 bases, with 11 bases between them. The germline V gene has CDR1 SGHAT and CDR2 FQNNGV. The DNA for the CDR3 is TGTGCCAGCTCGGGGGGGCACAATCAGCCCCAGCATTTT. Its protein product is CASSGGHNQPQHF.

This clone was recorded a few times. The chain combines TRBV9 with TRBJ2-1, with D unclear. CDR3 length equals 15 residues. V was shortened by 5 bases and J by 2 bases, with 14 bases between the two germline ends. CDR1 SGDLS and CDR2 YYNGEE come from the germline V gene. CDR3 coding DNA: TGTGCCAGCAGTGTCAGAGAGGTCGCCTACAATGAGCAGTTCTTC. Its protein is CASSVREVAYNEQFF.

The genes are TRBV5-6 and TRBJ1-1; a weak D match, TRBD1 (5 bases). The germline CDR1 and CDR2 sequences are SGHDT and YYEEEE. The CDR3 extends over 14 amino acids. V lost 4 bases and J lost 10, with 20 bases in between. This CDR3 is CASSARTLLRGAFF. For the CDR3, the DNA is TGTGCCAGCAGCGCCCGGACACTCCTGCGCGGAGCTTTCTTT. Using reference TRBV5-6 and TRBJ1-1 for the parts outside the CDR3, the full variable domain is DAGVTQSPTHLIKTRGQQVTLRCSPKSGHDTVSWYQQALGQGPQFIFQYYEEEERQRGNFPDRFSGHQFPNYSSELNVNALLLGDSALYLCASSARTLLRGAFFGQGTRLTVV.

The J gene is TRBJ1-3, the V gene TRBV19, with 7 nucleotides matching TRBD1. The CDR3 totals 16 residues. V lost 6 bases and J lost 4; bases outside the gene matches: 12. Looked up from germline, CDR1 is LNHDA and CDR2 is SQIVND (reference sequence). The CDR3: CASSSDRPPLGNTIYF. The CDR3 nucleotides are TGTGCCAGTAGCTCGGACAGGCCGCCTCTCGGAAACACCATATATTTT.